The 16 T cell receptor beta chains below all came from one sample that was sequenced in a study of control samples from healthy donors and cancer patients (TCRdb year 2020). Libraries came from the immunoSEQ multiplex PCR assay. TCRdb re-hosts the immuneACCESS table, in-frame sequences only. Its copies lack some clones; in the studies checked, an unresolved V gene accounts for under half of them, and the cause for the rest is not known. This sample has about 57,000 clones in its table, and 85% to 95% of those were observed once. 3.5% to 4% of the sample comes from the top ten. Sequencing was performed on blood. These receptors came from a man aged 25-45 years in good health.

This chain links TRBV10-3 with TRBJ2-7, with 8 nucleotides matching TRBD1. The V gene's germline CDR1 is ENHRY and CDR2 SYGVKD. Losses at the gene ends were 7 bases for V and 1 base for J; bases not matched to a gene: 6. The CDR3 is made up of 14 amino acids. Written as DNA, the CDR3 is TGTGCCATCACGGAGACAGGGGCGTCCTACGAGCAGTACTTC. Protein sequence: CAITETGASYEQYF.

The gene calls are TRBV2 and TRBJ1-4, with D tentatively TRBD1 (5 bases). V was clipped by 8 bases and J by 8 bases, with 15 bases between them. CDR3 length: 13 amino acids. Germline V gene sequence: CDR1 SNHLY, CDR2 FYNNEI. The CDR3 loop reads CASLDIKGEKLFF. CDR3 bases: TGTGCCAGCCTGGACATTAAAGGGGAAAAACTGTTTTTT.

This clone was counted a single time. The J gene is TRBJ1-3, the V gene TRBV4-3, with a weak D call TRBD1 (5 bases). V gave up 0 bases and J gave up 4 bases, with 13 bases separating them. The CDR3 runs to 16 residues. The germline CDR1 and CDR2 sequences are LGHNA and YSLEER. The DNA for the CDR3 is TGCGCCAGCAGCCAAGATTATACGGGGGACGGAAACACCATATATTTT. Its protein is CASSQDYTGDGNTIYF.

The V gene is TRBV6-4, the J gene TRBJ2-2; 11 bases match TRBD1. The germline V gene has CDR1 MRHNA and CDR2 SNTAGT. J lost 4 bases, V lost 2 bases, and 0 bases had no gene match. The CDR3 loop spans 15 amino acids. The CDR3 DNA is TGTGCCAGCAGTGACGGGACAGGGGGCACCGGGGAGCTGTTTTTT. It is translated as CASSDGTGGTGELFF.

V and J are TRBV6-6 and TRBJ1-2, with D hard to call. The V gene lost 5 bases and the J gene lost 4 bases, with 8 bases spanning the gap. The V gene's germline CDR1 is MNHNY and CDR2 SVGAGI (reference sequence). The CDR3 has 12 amino acids. The CDR3 reads CASSRNPYGYTF. The DNA of the CDR3 is TGTGCCAGCAGTCGAAATCCCTATGGCTACACCTTC.

This clone has a single count. This chain links TRBV29-1 with TRBJ1-2, with D possibly TRBD1 on 6 matching bases. The germline gives CDR1 SQVTM, CDR2 ANQGSEA. The CDR3 covers 10 residues. V was cut by 6 bases and J by 6 bases, with 8 bases left in between. CDR3 sequence (DNA): TGCAGCGTAGGGACAAATGGCTACACCTTC. Protein sequence: CSVGTNGYTF.

This rearrangement joins TRBV14 to TRBJ2-1; no reliable D call. Germline V lookup: CDR1 SGHDN, CDR2 FVKESK. The CDR3 runs 16 residues. Trimming removed 1 base at V and 2 bases at J, with 12 bases between. CDR3 sequence reads: CASSQGIGQTYNEQFF. CDR3 coding DNA: TGTGCCAGCAGCCAAGGCATAGGGCAGACCTACAATGAGCAGTTCTTC. The whole variable domain, filled in from reference TRBV14 and TRBJ2-1, reads EAGVTQFPSHSVIEKGQTVTLRCDPISGHDNLYWYRRVMGKEIKFLLHFVKESKQDESGMPNNRFLAERTGGTYSTLKVQPAELEDSGVYFCASSQGIGQTYNEQFFGPGTRLTVL.

J is TRBJ2-1 and V is TRBV11-1; D is uncertain. Germline values: CDR1 SGHAT, CDR2 FQDESV (reference sequence). The CDR3 is 12 residues long. Trimming shortened V by 5 bases and J by 5 bases, and 7 bases separated the two germline ends. CDR3 DNA: TGTGCCAGCAGCCAACGGAACAATGAGCAGTTCTTC. It yields the protein CASSQRNNEQFF.

J is TRBJ2-2 and V is TRBV18; the D is unclear. Deletions cut 3 bases from V and 1 base from J, with 9 bases between. CDR1 is KGHSH, CDR2 LQKENI, per germline. The CDR3 runs to 15 residues. As DNA, the CDR3 is TGTGCCAGCTCACCCGTAAAGGGGAACACCGGGGAGCTGTTTTTT. Amino acids: CASSPVKGNTGELFF.

A remark on this clone: Other DNA sequences in this sample translate to the same CDR3. For the CDR3, the DNA is TGTGCCAGCTCGCCAGACAGGGGCGGCAATCAGCCCCAGCATTTT. Translating it yields CASSPDRGGNQPQHF. V gene TRBV18 combines with J gene TRBJ1-5; 8 bases are a match to TRBD1. V lost 6 bases and J lost 2; bases outside the gene matches: 6. This CDR3 is 15 amino acids long. CDR1 and CDR2 (germline): KGHSH, LQKENI.

The V gene is TRBV19, the J gene TRBJ1-1, with TRBD1 as a possible D gene (5 bases). Per the germline V gene, CDR1 is LNHDA and CDR2 is SQIVND (reference sequence). This CDR3 is built from 13 residues. V gave up 6 bases and J gave up 4 bases, with 12 bases separating them. CDR3 DNA: TGTGCCAGTAGACCTTCAGGGTTCACTGAAGCTTTCTTT. It encodes CASRPSGFTEAFF.

The chain carries TRBV2 and TRBJ1-1, with D hard to call. The CDR3 loop spans 13 amino acids. Trimming stripped 2 bases from V and 5 bases from J, with 9 bases between. CDR1 is SNHLY, CDR2 FYNNEI, per germline. CDR3 sequence reads: CASSELWDTEAFF. In nucleotides, the CDR3 is TGTGCCAGCAGTGAACTTTGGGATACTGAAGCTTTCTTT.

This chain joins TRBV18 and TRBJ2-5, with a tentative D call TRBD1 (5 bases). Trimming pared 3 bases from V and 2 bases from J, leaving 7 bases between. CDR3 size: 13 residues. Germline CDR1 is KGHSH and CDR2 is LQKENI. CDR3 sequence: CASSPGQQETQYF. The CDR3 nucleotides are TGTGCCAGCTCACCCGGACAACAAGAGACCCAGTACTTC.

The chain joins TRBV9 to TRBJ1-6; possible D gene TRBD1, 6 bases. V dropped 2 bases and J dropped 10 bases, with 13 bases sitting between them. The CDR3 length is 14 residues. In germline, CDR1 is SGDLS, CDR2 YYNGEE. Here the CDR3 reads CASSVPGQFSPLHF. The DNA of the CDR3 is TGTGCCAGCAGCGTTCCCGGACAGTTCTCACCCCTCCACTTT. Looking up the rest from reference TRBV9 and TRBJ1-6 gives the full variable domain: DSGVTQTPKHLITATGQRVTLRCSPRSGDLSVYWYQQSLDQGLQFLIQYYNGEERAKGNILERFSAQQFPDLHSELNLSSLELGDSALYFCASSVPGQFSPLHFGNGTRLTVT.

The V gene is TRBV27, the J gene TRBJ2-1; D is unresolved. V was cut by 6 bases and J by 7 bases, with 10 bases left in between. CDR3 length equals 12 residues. The germline gives CDR1 MNHEY, CDR2 SMNVEV (reference sequence). CDR3 bases: TGTGCCAGCAGAACGACATGGAATGAGCAGTTCTTC. It codes for CASRTTWNEQFF.

The DNA for the CDR3 is TGTGCCAGCTCACCTTTACAGGGGGAAGGAAGCTATGGCTACACCTTC. Its protein product is CASSPLQGEGSYGYTF. The chain employs TRBV18 and TRBJ1-2; 8 nucleotides line up with TRBD1. Per the germline V gene, CDR1 is KGHSH and CDR2 is LQKENI. This CDR3 has 16 amino acids. V was clipped by 3 bases and J by 4 bases; unmatched bases: 10.